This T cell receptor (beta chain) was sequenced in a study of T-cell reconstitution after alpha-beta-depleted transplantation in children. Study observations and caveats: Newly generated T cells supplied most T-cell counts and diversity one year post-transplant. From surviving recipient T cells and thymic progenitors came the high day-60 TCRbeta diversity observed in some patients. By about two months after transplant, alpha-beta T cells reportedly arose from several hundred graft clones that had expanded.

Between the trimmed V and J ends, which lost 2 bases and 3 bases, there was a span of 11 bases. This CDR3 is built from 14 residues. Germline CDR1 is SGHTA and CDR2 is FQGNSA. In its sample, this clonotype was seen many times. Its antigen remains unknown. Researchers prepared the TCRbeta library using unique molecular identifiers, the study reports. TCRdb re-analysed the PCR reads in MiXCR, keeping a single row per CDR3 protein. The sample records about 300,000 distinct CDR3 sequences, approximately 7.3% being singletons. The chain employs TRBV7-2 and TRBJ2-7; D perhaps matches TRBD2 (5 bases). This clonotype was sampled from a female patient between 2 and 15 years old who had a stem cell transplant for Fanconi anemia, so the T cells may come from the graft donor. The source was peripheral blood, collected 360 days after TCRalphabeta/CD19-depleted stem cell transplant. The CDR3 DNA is TGTGCCAGCAGCTTACTGCCGGGGTACTACGAGCAGTACGTC. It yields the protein CASSLLPGYYEQYV.